Listed here is a single T cell receptor beta chain. Antigen unknown. Germline V gene sequence: CDR1 LNHNV, CDR2 YYDKDF (reference sequence). This CDR3 has 18 residues. The V segment lost 3 bases and the J segment 3 bases; nucleotides outside the gene matches: 14. 5'RACE primed at constant segments yielded TCR alpha and TCR beta cDNA libraries bearing sample barcodes and UMIs. TCRdb re-called the 5' RACE reads with MiXCR, one entry per CDR3 protein. The sample lists over 350,000 distinct CDR3 sequences; 24% were seen once. These data belong to a study of T-cell memory formation after mild COVID-19. Study-level information: Clusters of TCRs were largely donor specific. Findings of the study overall: Mainly CM and EM harbored the contracting CD4+ clones; mainly EMRA harbored the CD8+ ones. The pre-infection memory compartment contained some responding clones, suggesting cross-reactive memory joined.

The sample was PBMCs or a T cell subset sorted from them (not recorded which). This TCR came from an adult woman who had mild COVID-19 (a few samples of this study predate the infection). Cell type and time point are not known. The V call is TRBV15, the J call TRBJ1-2; the match to TRBD1 covers 9 bases. CDR3 protein: CATSRGRGQGPRDYGYTF. CDR3 bases: TGTGCCACCAGCAGGGGGAGGGGACAGGGCCCTAGAGACTATGGCTACACCTTC.